This TCR beta chain is from a study of OX40 agonist ivuxolimab in advanced cancers. Whole-study findings and limits: Partial responders at 0.1-3.0 mg/kg had among the lowest clonal expansion. There were, on average, more expanded clones in CD8+ T cells than in CD4+.

Measured with immunoSEQ multiplex PCR; TCRdb has only the in-frame clones, and not every one. The repertoire holds tens of thousands of clones, with roughly nine tenths as singletons. Of note for this clone: The antigen is unknown.

This CDR3 is 14 amino acids long. V lost 7 bases and J lost 1; bases outside the gene matches: 1. Germline V lookup: CDR1 LNHDA, CDR2 SQIVND (reference sequence). This sample comprised CD4+ or CD8+ T cells sorted from blood, obtained in a trial of the OX40 agonist ivuxolimab. This receptor was obtained from an adult with an advanced solid tumor such as melanoma, head and neck, liver or kidney cancer. This chain connects TRBV19 to TRBJ2-3; TRBD2 aligns across 11 bases. The CDR3 spells CASKLAGGTDTQYF. Written as DNA, the CDR3 is TGTGCCAGTAAACTAGCGGGAGGCACAGATACGCAGTATTTT.